What follows is one T cell receptor (beta chain) and its context. Its specificity is unknown. The data are from a study of T cells after yellow fever vaccination. Across the whole study: Libraries from low-cell-number fractions were prepared with the SMART-Seq v4 Ultra Low Input RNA kit.

Findings and limits, study-wide: At approximately 95% for CD4 and just over 85% for CD8, most primary-vaccination clones showed up again after the booster.

Conversion of TCR transcripts into cDNA relied on 5'RACE template switching, which added a universal primer site and UMIs. TCRdb re-called the 5' RACE reads through MiXCR, storing one row per CDR3 protein. The sample includes nearly 300,000 distinct CDR3 sequences, about 10% of them seen just once. This specimen consisted of CD4+ T cells sorted from PBMCs, obtained 5 days after the yellow fever booster vaccination. This receptor was taken from a man younger than 35 who received the YFV17D yellow fever vaccine.

In nucleotides, the CDR3 is TGTGCCACCAGCAGCCTGGTCGGACAGGGGGCTGATGAAAAACTGTTTTTT. This encodes CATSSLVGQGADEKLFF. The chain joins TRBV15 to TRBJ1-4; 11 bases are a match to TRBD1. Germline trimming cut 3 bases from V and 6 bases from J; bases unmatched to any gene: 9. The CDR3 covers 17 residues. Germline loops: CDR1 LNHNV, CDR2 YYDKDF (reference sequence).